This T cell receptor (beta chain) was found in a study of regulatory T cells in long-lasting Graves disease. Overall study results and limits: Newly diagnosed patients shared around 910 public clonotypes; persistent patients shared around 2,500.

About this clonotype: Its antigen is not identified.

The V gene end was trimmed by 3 bases and the J gene end by 7 bases; junction bases not matched to a gene: 9. The CDR3 has 15 residues. The germline CDR1 and CDR2 sequences are MDHEN and SYDVKM. Noted time point: newly diagnosed GD, antithyroid drugs for less than 3 months. Making the TCR library involved RNA that had been extracted from PBMCs. Building the TCR beta libraries relied on iRepertoire HTBI primers, and CDR3 regions underwent Arm-PCR. TCRdb fed the multiplex PCR reads into MiXCR, producing one record per CDR3 protein. The sample has around 400,000 distinct CDR3 sequences, 12% seen once. These data also featured in a second study, about T cells in Graves' hyperthyroidism and ophthalmopathy.

The chain employs TRBV28 and TRBJ1-2; 9 bases line up with TRBD1. The input for sequencing was peripheral blood mononuclear cells (PBMCs), taken at new diagnosis, from a patient treated with antithyroid drugs. The source is a woman aged 18-29 years with Graves disease. The CDR3 coding sequence is TGTGCCAGCAGTTTTTTCGAGGGACAGGGTGGTGGCTACACCTTC. Protein sequence: CASSFFEGQGGGYTF.